This TCR beta chain is from a study of T cells in Graves' hyperthyroidism and ophthalmopathy. General study results and limits: Using 13 V-J features, a model discriminated ophthalmopathy from stable hyperthyroidism. In the blood, most expanded thyroid clonotypes above 0.001 appeared as well. The model's output predicted ophthalmopathy at a median of around 7 months prior to onset.

Amplified regions were TCR beta CDR3 sequences from RNA transcripts. First-round RT-PCR with HTBI primers amplified the TCR CDR3 region. TCRdb itself ran the multiplex PCR reads through MiXCR, one entry per CDR3 protein. The data hold about 530,000 distinct CDR3 sequences, with approximately 17% observed a single time. Diagnoses used clinical symptoms, serum thyroxine and TRAb, thyroid ultrasound and orbital computed tomography. Deletions cut 2 bases from V and 2 bases from J, with 13 bases between. Germline assignment: CDR1 PRHDT and CDR2 FYEKMQ (reference sequence). The CDR3 has 16 residues. Remarks on this clonotype: Its cognate antigen is unknown.

Specimen: blood. The chain employs TRBV13 and TRBJ2-1, with D maybe TRBD2 (5 bases). The sequence came from a woman in her late teens or twenties with Graves' ophthalmopathy. The CDR3 DNA is TGTGCCAGCAGCTTAAGTTTGCGGGCAGCCTACAATGAGCAGTTCTTC. Translated, it gives CASSLSLRAAYNEQFF.